These 20 T cell receptor beta chains originate from one sample sequenced in a study of vaccination and CD4 T cells after COVID-19. Their specific antigens are unknown. Stated treatment: approximately nine-day PBMC culture with coronavirus spike peptide pools or control peptides (ViraFEST assay). An Oncomine TCR Beta short-read assay was used to sequence the DNA from cultured CD4+ T cells. Via MiXCR, TCRdb re-called the PCR reads, giving one row per CDR3 protein. This sample has 15,000 or so distinct CDR3 sequences, with roughly 45% found just once. The sequencing used CD4+ T cells from blood, cultured in vitro, collected before SARS-CoV-2 vaccination. These receptors all come from a human donor who received a COVID-19 vaccine.

The V gene is TRBV7-9, the J gene TRBJ2-5; D remains unclear. Germline CDR1 is SEHNR and CDR2 is FQNEAQ (reference sequence). The CDR3 length is 12 residues. V was pared by 5 bases and J by 5 bases, with 9 bases between. The CDR3, as DNA: TGTGCCAGCAGCCGAGAAGGGGAGACCCAGTACTTC. As protein: CASSREGETQYF.

The chain joins TRBV29-1 to TRBJ2-3; TRBD2 is a possible D gene (6 bases). Trimming took 0 bases from V and 3 from J, leaving 10 bases between them. CDR3 length: 14 residues. Germline V CDR1 and CDR2: SQVTM, ANQGSEA. CDR3 DNA sequence: TGCAGCGTTGAAGATTCAGGGAGGACAGATACGCAGTATTTT. As protein: CSVEDSGRTDTQYF.

This clonotype was observed a handful of times. This chain links TRBV19 with TRBJ1-2; TRBD1 agrees at 7 bases. Germline CDR1 and CDR2: LNHDA and SQIVND (reference sequence). The length of the CDR3 is 14 residues. Unmatched junction bases numbered 5, after V lost 3 bases and J lost 4 bases. The CDR3 DNA is TGTGCCAGTAGTATGCTAGGGGGCAGCTATGGCTACACCTTC. As protein: CASSMLGGSYGYTF.

The sample holds a few counts of this clonotype. The V and J genes are TRBV20-1 and TRBJ2-3, with D possibly called TRBD1 or TRBD2 (5 bases each). This CDR3 is built from 15 residues. Germline V gene data show CDR1 as DFQATT and CDR2 as SNEGSKA (reference sequence). Trimming pared 2 bases from V and 6 bases from J, leaving 18 bases between. The CDR3 region is CSARRHEGELDTQYF. CDR3 coding DNA: TGCAGTGCTAGACGCCACGAAGGGGAGTTGGATACGCAGTATTTT.

The chain has TRBV6-1 and TRBJ2-1, with D unclear. Per germline, CDR1 MNHNS and CDR2 SASEGT. This CDR3 contains 15 residues. The germline V and J ends were trimmed by 2 bases and 2 bases, with 10 bases remaining between them. The CDR3 reads CASSERWSPYNEQFF. The CDR3 nucleotides read TGTGCCAGCAGTGAAAGATGGAGCCCCTACAATGAGCAGTTCTTC.

V is TRBV12-5 and J is TRBJ2-2; the D gene is possibly TRBD2 (6 bases). Trimming left V 0 bases short and J 1 base short, with 15 bases between. The germline V gene encodes CDR1 LGHNT and CDR2 FRNRAP. The CDR3 sequence is 18 residues long. The CDR3 bases are TGTGCTAGTGGTTTGGTAAGGGACGGGGAGGTGAACACCGGGGAGCTGTTTTTT. Its translation is CASGLVRDGEVNTGELFF.

This clonotype was seen only once. This CDR3 is CASSPDRGGMNTEAFF. The DNA for the CDR3 is TGCGCCAGCAGCCCGGACAGGGGAGGAATGAACACTGAAGCTTTCTTT. The chain employs TRBV4-1 and TRBJ1-1; 9 positions match TRBD1. The CDR3 runs to 16 residues. V was clipped by 4 bases and J by 0 bases; unmatched bases: 6. CDR1 is MGHRA and CDR2 is YSYEKL in the germline V gene.

V and J are TRBV7-9 and TRBJ2-1; 11 nucleotides match TRBD2. J gave up 7 bases and V 5 bases, and 7 bases lay outside the gene matches. The CDR3 spans 15 residues. Germline CDR1 SEHNR, CDR2 FQNEAQ (reference sequence). CDR3 region: CASSPWTSGLNEQFF. CDR3 sequence (DNA): TGTGCCAGCAGCCCCTGGACTAGCGGGCTGAATGAGCAGTTCTTC.

The V gene is TRBV21-1, the J gene TRBJ1-1; no DNA check was done on the table's D call, TRBD1. TRBV21-1 counts as a pseudogene. This CDR3 region has 15 residues. CDR3 loop: CASSKLRQGDTEAFF. The CDR3 region has the DNA TGTGCCAGCAGCAAACTGAGACAAGGGGACACTGAAGCTTTCTTT.

The rearrangement joins TRBV10-3 to TRBJ2-5; D is ambiguous. V was shortened by 4 bases and J by 1 base, with 10 bases between the two germline ends. The CDR3 has 14 residues. CDR1 and CDR2 from the germline V gene are ENHRY and SYGVKD. CDR3 DNA sequence: TGTGCCATCAGTGCGGCTGGCGGCCAAGAGACCCAGTACTTC. Protein: CAISAAGGQETQYF.

This chain joins TRBV20-1 and TRBJ1-2; D uncertain. The CDR3 contains 14 residues. The V gene lost 0 bases and the J gene lost 3 bases, with 11 bases spanning the gap. The germline gives CDR1 DFQATT, CDR2 SNEGSKA (reference sequence). CDR3 bases: TGCAGTGCTAGAGAGGTCAGGACCTACTATGGCTACACCTTC. Its translation: CSAREVRTYYGYTF.

This rearrangement joins TRBV21-1 to TRBJ1-2; the tabulated D call, TRBD1, remains unverified against the DNA. TRBV21-1 is assigned pseudogene status. The CDR3 has 16 amino acids. The chain's CDR3 is CASSPTPGNNNYGYTF. For the CDR3, the DNA is TGTGCCAGCAGCCCCACCCCAGGGAATAATAACTATGGCTACACCTTC.

This clonotype was detected only a few times. This sequence joins TRBV20-1 and TRBJ2-5; TRBD1 agrees at 7 bases. This CDR3 is 13 amino acids long. V gave up 4 bases and J gave up 4 bases; unmatched junction bases: 6. Germline-derived CDR1 and CDR2 are DFQATT and SNEGSKA (reference sequence). The CDR3 DNA is TGCAGTGCTAAACAGGGGCCCCGAGAGACCCAGTACTTC. Translation: CSAKQGPRETQYF.

This chain uses TRBV5-1 with TRBJ1-1; a possible D gene is TRBD1 (6 bases). The germline CDR1 and CDR2 sequences are SGHRS and YFSETQ. This CDR3 region has 15 residues. Trimming shortened V by 4 bases and J by 1 base, and 14 bases separated the two germline ends. The CDR3 sequence is CASSLNPGQNTEAFF. The CDR3 DNA sequence: TGCGCCAGCAGCCTGAATCCGGGACAGAACACTGAAGCTTTCTTT.

Details on this clonotype: A junction end diverges from the germline sequence, so it may reflect a read error. CDR3 region: CASNLQGRTEAFF. CDR3 in DNA: TGTGCCAGCAACTTACAGGGTCGCACTGAAGCTTTCTTT. J is TRBJ1-1 and V is TRBV7-2; a weak D match, TRBD1 (6 bases). CDR1 and CDR2 (germline): SGHTA, FQGNSA. The CDR3 totals 13 residues.

The chain couples TRBV5-1 to TRBJ2-1; TRBD2 matches at 10 bases. V was pared by 3 bases and J by 2 bases, with 5 bases of the junction left unmatched. Looked up from germline, CDR1 is SGHRS and CDR2 is YFSETQ. The CDR3 extends over 16 amino acids. The CDR3 DNA reads TGCGCCAGCAGCTCGGATAGCGGGGGGACCTACAATGAGCAGTTCTTC. Amino acid sequence: CASSSDSGGTYNEQFF.

This clonotype has more than one count but fewer than ten. This chain connects TRBV6-5 to TRBJ2-2; D perhaps matches TRBD1 (5 bases). This CDR3 has 16 residues. Trimming removed 0 bases from V and 1 base from J, with 9 bases in between. CDR1 is MNHEY, CDR2 SVGAGI, per germline. The chain's CDR3 is CASSYSIQGNTGELFF. As DNA, the CDR3 is TGTGCCAGCAGTTACTCGATTCAGGGGAACACCGGGGAGCTGTTTTTT.

The rearrangement uses TRBV19 and TRBJ1-4; D is possibly TRBD1 (6 bases). The CDR3 runs to 15 residues. The V end was cut by 6 bases, the J end by 6 bases, with 17 bases between. Germline V CDR1 and CDR2: LNHDA, SQIVND (reference sequence). CDR3 nucleotides: TGTGCCAGTAGAAGTTGGGCAGGGGTTGATGAAAAACTGTTTTTT. Amino acids: CASRSWAGVDEKLFF.

The V gene is TRBV10-3, the J gene TRBJ2-7; D assignment may be TRBD1 or TRBD2 (6 bases each). The CDR3 covers 14 residues. Germline V gives CDR1 ENHRY, CDR2 SYGVKD. Trimming left V 5 bases short and J 7 bases short, with 18 bases between. CDR3 residues: CAISTPGAIGEQYF. The DNA of the CDR3 is TGTGCCATCAGTACTCCGGGGGCCATTGGGGAGCAGTACTTC.

This clonotype was observed a handful of times. The chain employs TRBV7-2 and TRBJ1-3; D gene uncertain. The V gene's germline CDR1 is SGHTA and CDR2 FQGNSA. The CDR3 is 16 amino acids. The ends were cut back, 1 base at V and 3 bases at J, with 13 bases in the middle. The CDR3 protein is CASSLGWADLGNTIYF. The CDR3 DNA reads as TGTGCCAGCAGCTTAGGGTGGGCAGATCTTGGAAACACCATATATTTT.